This TCR beta chain was captured by sequencing in a study of blood T cell repertoires in COVID-19. On the study more broadly: Specimens from acute and convalescent COVID-19 originated in the United States, Italy and Spain. T cells, B-cell-depleted T cells, or PBMCs provided the cDNA or gDNA that served as material.

Methods used by the authors: Nucleated cell number was recorded as an estimate derived from reference gene primer amplification. Libraries were prepared by immunoSEQ multiplex PCR; TCRdb keeps only in-frame clonotypes and omits some of them. Clone size and the V and J calls come from that table; the DNA yielded D and trimming. This repertoire shows around 26,000 clones, 80% to 95% found once; its top ten account for just over 2%. This TCR was sampled from a human donor in a cohort sampled during active COVID-19. The sample comprised peripheral blood.

The CDR3 reads CASSLGWQGSGANVLTF. As DNA, the CDR3 is TGCGCCAGCAGCTTGGGTTGGCAGGGGAGCGGGGCCAACGTCCTGACTTTC. The V gene is TRBV5-1, the J gene TRBJ2-6; TRBD1 might be the D (6 bases). This CDR3 has 17 amino acids. Germline values: CDR1 SGHRS, CDR2 YFSETQ. The V end lost 0 bases, the J end lost 4 bases, and 14 bases lay between the germline ends.